The clone carrying this T cell receptor beta chain has at least ten counts. What it recognizes is unknown. The sample originates from a study of T-cell reconstitution after alpha-beta-depleted transplantation in children. This sample's TCRbeta library carried unique molecular identifier barcodes. TCRdb independently ran MiXCR on the PCR reads; one entry per CDR3 protein. The sample yields over 200,000 distinct CDR3 sequences, roughly a tenth seen once. General study findings and limits: After transplant, at about two months, alpha-beta T cells were reportedly derived from several hundred expanded graft clones. Hyperexpanded clones declined; after one year, newly produced T cells mostly supplied diversity.

The CDR3 extends over 16 amino acids. The germline gives CDR1 SGHTA, CDR2 FQGNSA. V lost 3 bases to trimming and J lost 3 bases; unmatched junction nucleotides: 10. The chain is built from TRBV7-2 and TRBJ2-7, with 8 nucleotides matching TRBD2. Sequencing was performed on PBMCs, taken before TCRalphabeta/CD19-depleted stem cell transplant. The source is a child younger than two with acute myeloid leukemia, due to receive a stem cell transplant. In DNA, the CDR3 is TGTGCCAGCAGCTTTGGGGCTGGACTAGCTTTCTACGAGCAGTACTTC. Encoded protein: CASSFGAGLAFYEQYF.